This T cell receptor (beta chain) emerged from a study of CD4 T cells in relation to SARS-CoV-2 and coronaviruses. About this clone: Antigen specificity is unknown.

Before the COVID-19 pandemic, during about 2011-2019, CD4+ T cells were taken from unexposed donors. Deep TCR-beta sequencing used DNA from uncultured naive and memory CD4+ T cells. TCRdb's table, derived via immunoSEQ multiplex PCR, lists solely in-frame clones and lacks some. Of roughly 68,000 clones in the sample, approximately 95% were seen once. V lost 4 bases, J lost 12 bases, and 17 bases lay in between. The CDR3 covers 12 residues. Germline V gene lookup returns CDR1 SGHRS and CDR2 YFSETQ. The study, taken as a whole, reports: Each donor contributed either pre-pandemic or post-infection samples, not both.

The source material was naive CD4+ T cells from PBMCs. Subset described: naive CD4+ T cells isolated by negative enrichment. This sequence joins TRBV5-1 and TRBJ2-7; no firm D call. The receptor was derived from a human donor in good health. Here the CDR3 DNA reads TGCGCCAGCAGCCTGGCGGAAGGGTTATGGTACTTC. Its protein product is CASSLAEGLWYF.